This is a list of T cell receptor beta chains from one sample in a study of identical twins. TCRdb independently ran MiXCR on the 5' RACE reads; one entry per CDR3 protein. The sample includes roughly 470,000 distinct CDR3 sequences, roughly an eighth seen only once; the top ten take approximately 0.98%. These records were also assigned to another study, of yellow fever vaccine responses in identical twins.

Source material: CD4+ T cells sorted from blood. Source of these receptors: a woman younger than 35 in good health. Both conserved end residues are part of each CDR3. The order of the fields is V gene, CDR3 protein.

>TRBV29-1
CSGGSSYGYTF
>TRBV6-2/TRBV6-3
CASSSSGRGSEQFF
>TRBV29-1
CSVAKSETQYF
>TRBV29-1
CSVVGHLGETQYF
>TRBV7-8
CASSLKSNQDTQYF
>TRBV9
CASSTTSFGELFF
>TRBV7-2
CASSLGGLGEETQYF
>TRBV5-1
CASSPGVAGGFANTGELFF
>TRBV7-2
CASSPSGGPYEQYF
>TRBV29-1
CSVMTGTDTEAFF
>TRBV3-1
CASSRAGGATEAFF
>TRBV5-1
CASSSTAGTGGRETQYF
>TRBV20-1
CSWRGRKTQYF
>TRBV25-1
CASSELKGRETQYF
>TRBV4-1
CASSQIVAGVPQGELFF
>TRBV2
CASSELGVGTDTQYF
>TRBV15
CATSRAGLAGGNEQFF
>TRBV5-1
CASSMSGTGTGELFF
>TRBV19
CASSIGISLGGAEAFF
>TRBV29-1
CSVAESHEQYF
>TRBV15
CATSREQKTRKLYNEQFF
>TRBV7-2
CASTPYRGFDEQYF
>TRBV24-1
CATSDRDRPYEQYF
>TRBV4-2
CASSLDAGGSGYGYTF
>TRBV2
CASSFAGTSGNTIYF
>TRBV7-2
CASSLGASYYEQYF
>TRBV12-3/TRBV12-4
CASSRGDLRNEQFF
>TRBV7-2
CASSLGLAAEQFF
>TRBV29-1
CSVVPRGETQYF
>TRBV6-2/TRBV6-3
CATRTSGRDTGELFF
>TRBV2
CASILDKLNNEQFF
>TRBV12-3/TRBV12-4
CASSPDITGSYNEQFF
>TRBV20-1
CSATAQTTGELFF